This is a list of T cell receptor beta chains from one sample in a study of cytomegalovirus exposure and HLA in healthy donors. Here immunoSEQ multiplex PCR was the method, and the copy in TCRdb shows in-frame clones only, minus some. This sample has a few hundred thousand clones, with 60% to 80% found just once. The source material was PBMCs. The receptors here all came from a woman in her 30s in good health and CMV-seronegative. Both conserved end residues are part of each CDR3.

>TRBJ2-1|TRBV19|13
CASSISEGGEQFF
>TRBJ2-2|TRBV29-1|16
CSVESREQGNTGELFF
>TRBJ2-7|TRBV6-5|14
CASRGTGGSYEQYF
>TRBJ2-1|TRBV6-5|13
CASSYGRGNEQFF
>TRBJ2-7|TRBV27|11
CASSANYEQYF
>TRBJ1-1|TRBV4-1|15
CASSQAPARPSEAFF
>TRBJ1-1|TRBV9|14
CASSVDGGSTEAFF
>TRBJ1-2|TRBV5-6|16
CASSSGTGWRDYGYTF
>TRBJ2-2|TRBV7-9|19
CASSHRDRGSPVGTGELFF
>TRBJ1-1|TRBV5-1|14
CASSFQGQITEAFF
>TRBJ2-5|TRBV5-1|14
CASSGQSTQETQYF
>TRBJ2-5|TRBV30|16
CAWSRGLAGERETQYF
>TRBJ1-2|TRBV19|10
CATGAGGYTF
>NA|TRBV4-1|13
CASSHLDSNEQYF
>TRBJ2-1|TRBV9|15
CASSVAGGLNNEQFF
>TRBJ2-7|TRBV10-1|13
CASGTSGTHEQYF
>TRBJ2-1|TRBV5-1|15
CASSFSGRAGNEQFF
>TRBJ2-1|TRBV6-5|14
CASRPGYSYNEQFF
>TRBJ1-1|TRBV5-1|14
CASSLAGGNTEAFF
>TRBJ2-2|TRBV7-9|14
CSSSRDTSTGELFF
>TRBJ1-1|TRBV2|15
CASSEQGPSNTEAFF
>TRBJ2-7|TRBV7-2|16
CASSPGLRTGTYEQYF
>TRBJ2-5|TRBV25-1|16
CASSEVTFGNQETQYF
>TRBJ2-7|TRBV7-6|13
CASSLGRGWEQYF
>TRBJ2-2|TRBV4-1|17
CVSSHVIAGANTGELFF
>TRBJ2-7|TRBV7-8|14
CASSSGLAGAQQYF
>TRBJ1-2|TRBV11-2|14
CASSLQGEGYGYTF
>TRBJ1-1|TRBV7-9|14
CASSLMGAQTEAFF